One sample yielded the 28 T cell receptor beta chains listed below, sequenced in a study of CD8+CD57+ T cells in acquired aplastic anemia. Profiling that covered TCR beta VDJ and CDR3 relied on genomic DNA as its template. TCRdb re-called the reads with MiXCR, one entry per CDR3 protein. Of 210,000 or so distinct CDR3 sequences listed, 40% to 60% were seen once; the top ten hold roughly 21%. Those patients picked for sequencing had displayed CD8+CD57+ cell expansion on flow cytometry. The sample taken for sequencing was sorted CD4+, CD8+, or CD8+CD57+ T cells (not recorded which) from PBMCs. The source is a human donor with aplastic anemia.

This clonotype has a handful of counts. The V call is TRBV2, the J call TRBJ1-4; D is uncertain. Germline CDR1 reads SNHLY; CDR2 reads FYNNEI. This CDR3 has 14 residues. The germline V and J ends were trimmed by 6 bases and 0 bases, with 8 bases remaining between them. CDR3 coding DNA: TGTGCCAGCAGAAACAGAACAACTAATGAAAAACTGTTTTTT. Amino acid sequence: CASRNRTTNEKLFF.

As concerns this clonotype: One base away lies a much larger clone, so this may be a sequencing read error. V gene TRBV10-3 combines with J gene TRBJ1-5, with TRBD1 identical over 10 bases. In germline, CDR1 is ENHRY, CDR2 SYGVKD. CDR3 length equals 13 residues. The CDR3 nucleotides read TGTGCCAGCAGGAAGACAGGGGGCCAGCTCCAGCATTTT. The encoded protein is CASRKTGGQLQHF.

The sample holds many counts of this clonotype. The chain joins TRBV9 to TRBJ1-4, with 7 nucleotides matching TRBD1. From germline, CDR1 is SGDLS and CDR2 YYNGEE. This CDR3 has 14 amino acids. Trimming took 4 bases from V and 4 from J; bases not matched to a gene: 4. CDR3 nucleotide sequence: TGTGCCAGCAGCCAGGGACAGATTAATGAAAAACTGTTTTTT. Protein sequence: CASSQGQINEKLFF. Looking up the rest from reference TRBV9 and TRBJ1-4 gives the full variable domain: DSGVTQTPKHLITATGQRVTLRCSPRSGDLSVYWYQQSLDQGLQFLIQYYNGEERAKGNILERFSAQQFPDLHSELNLSSLELGDSALYFCASSQGQINEKLFFGSGTQLSVL.

The chain is built from TRBV10-3 and TRBJ1-2; D gene unclear. Germline values: CDR1 ENHRY, CDR2 SYGVKD. Trimming stripped 4 bases from V and 2 bases from J, with 8 bases between. The CDR3 is 13 amino acids. The CDR3 nucleotides are TGTGCCATCAGTGGTCCGGACAACTATGGCTACACCTTC. Amino acids: CAISGPDNYGYTF.

This clonotype was counted once. The chain couples TRBV15 to TRBJ1-1; D gene unclear. Trimming pared 0 bases from V and 5 bases from J, leaving 10 bases between. The CDR3 runs 14 residues. Germline CDR1 and CDR2: LNHNV and YYDKDF (reference sequence). CDR3 residues: CATSRDFERTEAFF. DNA of the CDR3: TGTGCCACCAGCAGAGATTTCGAGCGAACTGAAGCTTTCTTT.

J is TRBJ1-6 and V is TRBV7-2; D unresolved. The CDR3 loop spans 14 amino acids. V was cut by 5 bases and J by 8 bases, with 13 bases left in between. The germline gives CDR1 SGHTA, CDR2 FQGNSA. The CDR3 nucleotides are TGTGCCAGCAGCCCCCGGCTGAGGGATTCACCCCTCCACTTT. Amino acid sequence: CASSPRLRDSPLHF. The variable domain in full, completed from reference TRBV7-2 and TRBJ1-6, reads GAGVSQSPSNKVTEKGKDVELRCDPISGHTALYWYRQSLGQGLEFLIYFQGNSAPDKSGLPSDRFSAERTGGSVSTLTIQRTQQEDSAVYLCASSPRLRDSPLHFGNGTRLTVT.

The sample holds many counts of this clonotype. The CDR3, as DNA: TGCAGTGCTAGAGGGGCAGGAGTCTCCTACGAGCAGTACTTC. It encodes CSARGAGVSYEQYF. This sequence joins TRBV20-1 and TRBJ2-7; no clear D. V gave up 1 base and J gave up 0 bases, with 10 bases separating them. Per the germline V gene, CDR1 is DFQATT and CDR2 is SNEGSKA (reference sequence). The CDR3 has 14 amino acids.

By sample share, this clonotype is medium-sized. The gene calls are TRBV20-1 and TRBJ1-5; the D is unclear. The germline V and J ends were trimmed by 3 bases and 5 bases, with 14 bases remaining between them. Germline CDR1 is DFQATT and CDR2 is SNEGSKA (reference sequence). The CDR3 extends over 14 amino acids. CDR3 bases: TGCAGTGCTAGCGAAGTGGGCAGTTATCAGCCCCAGCATTTT. Its protein is CSASEVGSYQPQHF.

The table lists this clonotype with many counts. The rearrangement uses TRBV12-5 and TRBJ1-1; a possible D gene is TRBD1 (6 bases). CDR3 size: 14 residues. The V gene's germline CDR1 is LGHNT and CDR2 FRNRAP. V gave up 5 bases and J gave up 4 bases, with 14 bases separating them. The DNA of the CDR3 is TGTGCTAGTGGTCACACATCGGGGGCCACTGAAGCTTTCTTT. Its protein is CASGHTSGATEAFF.

This clonotype occurred once. The chain recombines TRBV25-1 with TRBJ2-7, with TRBD1 matching 9 bases. Losses at the gene ends were 4 bases for V and 7 bases for J; bases not matched to a gene: 17. CDR3 length equals 17 residues. Germline CDR1 is MGHDK and CDR2 is SYGVNS. The CDR3 nucleotides are TGTGCCAGCAGTGCCCCGGGATCGGGACAGGGCCGGTATGAGCAGTACTTC. As protein: CASSAPGSGQGRYEQYF.

J is TRBJ1-4 and V is TRBV5-6; a weak D match, TRBD1 (6 bases). From germline, CDR1 is SGHDT and CDR2 YYEEEE. This CDR3 comprises 15 residues. The germline V and J ends were trimmed by 1 base and 7 bases, with 14 bases remaining between them. The CDR3 protein is CASSLFETGGEKLFF. The CDR3 DNA reads TGTGCCAGCAGCTTGTTCGAGACAGGTGGTGAAAAACTGTTTTTT.

This clonotype turned up a few times. The CDR3 DNA follows: TGTGCCAGCAGCCAAGCCGGGGATCGGGCAGATACGCAGTATTTT. It is translated as CASSQAGDRADTQYF. This sequence joins TRBV9 and TRBJ2-3, with a weak D call TRBD2 (5 bases). V lost 4 bases and J lost 4, with 16 bases in between. From germline, CDR1 is SGDLS and CDR2 YYNGEE. This CDR3 has 15 amino acids. Filled out from reference TRBV9 and TRBJ2-3, the complete variable domain reads DSGVTQTPKHLITATGQRVTLRCSPRSGDLSVYWYQQSLDQGLQFLIQYYNGEERAKGNILERFSAQQFPDLHSELNLSSLELGDSALYFCASSQAGDRADTQYFGPGTRLTVL.

This chain connects TRBV7-9 to TRBJ2-3, with D possibly TRBD2 on 6 matching bases. The CDR3 runs to 16 residues. V was trimmed by 2 bases and J by 6 bases, leaving 18 bases between them. Germline CDR1 reads SEHNR; CDR2 reads FQNEAQ (reference sequence). CDR3 coding DNA: TGTGCCAGCAGCTTAACGCCTGCACTAGCTCGCGATACGCAGTATTTT. Amino acid sequence: CASSLTPALARDTQYF.

This clonotype was picked up many times. The chain couples TRBV20-1 to TRBJ2-7; perhaps TRBD2 as D (5 bases). The CDR3 spans 15 residues. Germline loops: CDR1 DFQATT, CDR2 SNEGSKA (reference sequence). V was clipped by 1 base and J by 0 bases, with 13 bases between them. In nucleotides, the CDR3 is TGCAGTGCTAGAGGGGCCGGGGTAAGCTCCTACGAGCAGTACTTC. Translating it yields CSARGAGVSSYEQYF.

This chain joins TRBV28 and TRBJ1-5; D ambiguous. Germline V CDR1 and CDR2: MDHEN, SYDVKM. This CDR3 is 12 amino acids long. V was pared by 4 bases and J by 4 bases, with 5 bases between. CDR3 amino acids: CASSSGNQPQHF. The CDR3 region has the DNA TGTGCCAGCAGTTCGGGGAATCAGCCCCAGCATTTT.

The genes are TRBV24-1 and TRBJ2-5; 13 bases map to TRBD2. The CDR3 has 16 amino acids. The germline V gene has CDR1 KGHDR and CDR2 SFDVKD. Losses at the gene ends were 6 bases for V and 5 bases for J; bases not matched to a gene: 8. CDR3 sequence reads: CATSPGTSGVPETQYF. The CDR3 nucleotides are TGTGCCACCAGTCCCGGGACTAGCGGGGTGCCTGAGACCCAGTACTTC.

This clonotype has ten or more counts. The gene calls are TRBV5-5 and TRBJ1-2, with TRBD1 matching 9 bases. Germline lookup yields CDR1 SGHKS and CDR2 YYEKEE (reference sequence). The V gene end was trimmed by 5 bases and the J gene end by 4 bases; junction bases not matched to a gene: 9. This CDR3 is 15 amino acids long. The CDR3 sequence is CASRTRTGGFYGYTF. The CDR3 DNA sequence: TGTGCCAGCAGGACAAGAACAGGGGGCTTCTATGGCTACACCTTC.

This clonotype was counted at least ten times. This chain joins TRBV20-1 and TRBJ2-3, with TRBD2 identical over 8 bases. The CDR3 has 14 residues. Germline CDR1 is DFQATT and CDR2 is SNEGSKA (reference sequence). The ends lost 6 bases at V and 1 base at J; junction bases unmatched: 6. The CDR3 is CSAETGGGTDTQYF. The CDR3 DNA follows: TGCAGTGCCGAGACGGGGGGGGGCACAGATACGCAGTATTTT.

This clonotype was detected ten times or more. This chain joins TRBV2 and TRBJ2-2; 7 bases fit TRBD1. With 7 bases clipped from V and 7 bases from J, the junction kept 9 bases outside the gene matches. The germline CDR1 and CDR2 sequences are SNHLY and FYNNEI. The CDR3 runs 14 residues. CDR3 protein: CASIKDRQVGELFF. CDR3 DNA sequence: TGTGCCAGCATTAAGGACAGGCAGGTCGGGGAGCTGTTTTTT.

This clonotype was detected once. The rearrangement links TRBV3-1 to TRBJ2-1; 7 bases agree with TRBD1. The junction had 6 bases not matched to a gene; V was cut back by 0 bases and J by 1 base. CDR1 and CDR2 (germline): LGHDT, YNNKEL (reference sequence). This CDR3 is 17 amino acids long. The CDR3 coding sequence is TGTGCCAGCAGCCAAGAAGGCGACAGGGCATCCTACAATGAGCAGTTCTTC. It translates to CASSQEGDRASYNEQFF.

For this clonotype: One junction end does not reproduce the germline sequence, and a read error may be involved. V usage is TRBV7-6 and J usage is TRBJ1-2, with 10 bases fitting TRBD1. CDR3 length: 15 amino acids. CDR1 and CDR2 (germline): SGHVS, FNYEAQ. The CDR3 region has the DNA TGTGCCAGCAGCTTAGCGACAGGGGGCAGGGATGGCTACTTCTTC. Encoded protein: CASSLATGGRDGYFF.

The chain is built from TRBV2 and TRBJ2-2; 8 nucleotides agree with TRBD2. This CDR3 has 15 residues. CDR1 is SNHLY and CDR2 is FYNNEI in the germline V gene. After removal of 5 bases from V and 6 bases from J, the junction contained 8 bases not matched to a gene. The CDR3 nucleotides are TGTGCCAGCAGTCCAACCATTAGCGGGGCCGGGGAGCTGTTTTTT. This encodes CASSPTISGAGELFF.

This clonotype was seen a single time. The chain carries TRBV7-2 and TRBJ2-3, with TRBD2 matching over 13 bases. After removal of 6 bases from V and 14 bases from J, the junction contained 5 bases not matched to a gene. Germline V CDR1 and CDR2: SGHTA, FQGNSA. CDR3 size: 12 residues. The CDR3 spells CASRRTSGGAYF. DNA for the CDR3: TGTGCCAGCAGGAGAACTAGCGGGGGGGCGTATTTT.

This clonotype was observed many times. The chain couples TRBV5-1 to TRBJ2-3; unclear D gene. Germline CDR1 and CDR2: SGHRS and YFSETQ. The CDR3 is made up of 12 amino acids. Trimming removed 4 bases at V and 6 bases at J, with 9 bases between. The CDR3 region is CASSGQADTQYF. The CDR3, as DNA: TGCGCCAGCAGCGGGCAGGCGGATACGCAGTATTTT.

The rearrangement joins TRBV24-1 to TRBJ2-6, with 10 bases aligning to TRBD1. Germline lookup yields CDR1 KGHDR and CDR2 SFDVKD. With V trimmed by 6 bases and J by 2 bases, 6 bases remained unmatched. The CDR3 length is 17 residues. The CDR3 reads CATSPGTGEAGANVLTF. In DNA, the CDR3 is TGTGCCACCAGTCCCGGGACAGGGGAAGCTGGGGCCAACGTCCTGACTTTC.

J is TRBJ2-3 and V is TRBV19; D is unresolved. The germline gives CDR1 LNHDA, CDR2 SQIVND (reference sequence). V dropped 3 bases and J dropped 0 bases, with 10 bases sitting between them. CDR3 length equals 15 residues. CDR3 DNA sequence: TGTGCCAGTAGTATTGGCCAATGGAGCACAGATACGCAGTATTTT. As protein: CASSIGQWSTDTQYF. The whole variable domain, remainder taken from reference TRBV19 and TRBJ2-3, is DGGITQSPKYLFRKEGQNVTLSCEQNLNHDAMYWYRQDPGQGLRLIYYSQIVNDFQKGDIAEGYSVSREKKESFPLTVTSAQKNPTAFYLCASSIGQWSTDTQYFGPGTRLTVL.

There are many counts of this clonotype. V is TRBV7-3 and J is TRBJ2-1; TRBD2 aligns across 10 bases. This CDR3 region has 16 residues. V dropped 2 bases and J dropped 6; count of bases not matched to a gene: 7. CDR1 and CDR2 (germline): SGHTA, FQGTGA. The CDR3: CASSLASGGAGNEQFF. The CDR3 DNA reads TGTGCCAGCAGCTTAGCGAGCGGGGGGGCCGGCAATGAGCAGTTCTTC.

This clonotype occurred many times. V gene TRBV2 combines with J gene TRBJ1-5, with TRBD1 as a possible D gene (6 bases). CDR1 is SNHLY, CDR2 FYNNEI, per germline. V was shortened by 4 bases and J by 0 bases, with 13 bases between the two germline ends. This CDR3 has 16 residues. CDR3 sequence reads: CASSVGHTDSNQPQHF. CDR3 sequence (DNA): TGTGCCAGCAGTGTGGGACATACCGATAGCAATCAGCCCCAGCATTTT.